This T cell receptor beta chain appears in the sequencing data of a study of shared clonotypes between healthy human individuals. General study findings and limits: Naive subsets usually exceeded memory subsets in estimated richness.

About this clone itself: The antigen is unknown.

Sequencing used immunoSEQ multiplex PCR; TCRdb keeps in-frame clones, though not all of them. The sample shows hundreds of thousands of clones, about 95% of them seen only once. The V gene's germline CDR1 is KGHSH and CDR2 LQKENI. The CDR3 consists of 12 residues. Trimming removed 0 bases at V and 14 bases at J, with 8 bases between. Source material: naive CD4+ T cells sorted from blood. Documented subset: CD45RA+ positively selected. V gene TRBV18 combines with J gene TRBJ1-6; D remains unclear. The sequence came from a woman in her twenties or thirties in good health. The CDR3 region is CASSPPGGTLHF. In DNA form, the CDR3 reads TGTGCCAGCTCACCACCGGGAGGAACCCTCCACTTT.